This T cell receptor (beta chain) was found in a study of shared T cell receptors in the human thymus. J lost 4 bases, V lost 1 base, and 11 bases had no gene match. The germline CDR1 and CDR2 sequences are LGHNA and YSLEER. The CDR3 covers 19 residues. TCRdb's table, derived via immunoSEQ multiplex PCR, lists solely in-frame clones and lacks some. The data contain some 660,000 clones, about 87% of them singletons. The data were also submitted as part of a second study, on human thymus T cells. From that report: Those donating were healthy Finnish infants in corrective surgery for congenital heart defects. Thymus pieces cut out during corrective heart surgery were the tissue that was used. Both thymic and peripheral blood repertoires showed apparently biased V and J usage. Unrelated individuals were reported by related research to share highly overlapping thymic repertoires.

The specimen was thymocytes. The sequence was collected from a boy in the first two years of life with a congenital heart defect. V gene TRBV4-3 combines with J gene TRBJ2-3; the match to TRBD2 covers 13 bases. CDR3 DNA sequence: TGCGCCAGCAGCCAAGCCAGGGGACTAGCGGGATCTATGCCAGATACGCAGTATTTT. Translated, it gives CASSQARGLAGSMPDTQYF.